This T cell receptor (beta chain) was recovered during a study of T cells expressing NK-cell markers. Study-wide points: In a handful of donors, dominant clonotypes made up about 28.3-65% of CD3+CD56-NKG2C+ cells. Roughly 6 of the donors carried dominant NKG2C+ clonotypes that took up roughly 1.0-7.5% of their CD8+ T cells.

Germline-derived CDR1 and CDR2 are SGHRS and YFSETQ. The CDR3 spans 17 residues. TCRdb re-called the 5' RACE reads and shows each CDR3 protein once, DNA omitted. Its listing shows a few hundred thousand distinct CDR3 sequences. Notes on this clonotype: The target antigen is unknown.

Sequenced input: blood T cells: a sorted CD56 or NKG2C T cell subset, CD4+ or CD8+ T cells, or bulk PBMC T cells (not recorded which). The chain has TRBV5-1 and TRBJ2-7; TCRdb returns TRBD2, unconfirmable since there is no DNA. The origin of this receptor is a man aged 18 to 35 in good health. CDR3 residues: CASSLGGLADSSYEQYF.